This T cell receptor (beta chain) was sequenced during a study of T cell clonality in common variable immunodeficiency. Data came from immunoSEQ multiplex PCR; TCRdb stores just in-frame clones and leaves some out. The profile covers some 43,000 clones, none occurring a single time. At least ten counts were recorded for this clone. Its target is unknown. The read is 3 residues too short to cover the CDR3 end, so that end is filled in from the germline J gene. Overall study findings and caveats: In common variable immunodeficiency, TCR beta chains reportedly carried fewer deletions and N-nucleotide insertions. Fewer TCRbeta clones were shared among CVID subjects than controls.

Per the germline V gene, CDR1 is SGDLS and CDR2 is YYNGEE. V lost 4 bases and J lost 1; bases outside the gene matches: 4. The CDR3 covers 15 residues. The TCR sequence derives from a person aged 18 to 75 in good health. The sample comprised peripheral blood mononuclear cells. The chain uses TRBV9 and TRBJ1-5; 8 bases agree with TRBD1. CDR3 amino acids: CASSPTGVSNQPQHF. Partial CDR3 DNA: TGTGCCAGCAGCCCGACAGGGGTCAGCAATCAGCCC.